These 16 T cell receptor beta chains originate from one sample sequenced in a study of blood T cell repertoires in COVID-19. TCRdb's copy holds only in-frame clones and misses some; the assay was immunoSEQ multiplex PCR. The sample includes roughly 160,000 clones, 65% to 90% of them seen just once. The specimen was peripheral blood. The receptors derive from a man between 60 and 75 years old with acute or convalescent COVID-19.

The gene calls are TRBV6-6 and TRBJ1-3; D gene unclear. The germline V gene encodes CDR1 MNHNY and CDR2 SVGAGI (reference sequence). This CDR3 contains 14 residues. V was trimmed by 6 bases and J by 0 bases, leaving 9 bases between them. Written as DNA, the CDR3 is TGTGCCAGCAGCCAAACACCCTCTGGAAACACCATATATTTT. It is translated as CASSQTPSGNTIYF.

Here the CDR3 reads CASGGRSYEQYF. Here the CDR3 DNA reads TGTGCCAGCGGGGGCCGATCCTACGAGCAGTACTTC. This sequence joins TRBV2 and TRBJ2-7, with D maybe TRBD1 (6 bases). CDR1 and CDR2 from the germline V gene are SNHLY and FYNNEI. The V end lost 8 bases, the J end lost 1 base, and 9 bases lay between the germline ends. The CDR3 length is 12 residues.

For the CDR3, the DNA is TGTGCCAGCAGCTTAGCGGAGGGCTATGGCTACACCTTC. This translates into CASSLAEGYGYTF. The chain couples TRBV7-9 to TRBJ1-2; D remains unclear. CDR3 length: 13 residues. Germline V gene data show CDR1 as SEHNR and CDR2 as FQNEAQ (reference sequence). V was clipped by 0 bases and J by 4 bases, with 6 bases between them.

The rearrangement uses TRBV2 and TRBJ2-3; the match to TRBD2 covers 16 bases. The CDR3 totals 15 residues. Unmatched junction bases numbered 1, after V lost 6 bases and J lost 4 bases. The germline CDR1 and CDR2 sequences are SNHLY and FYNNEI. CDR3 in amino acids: CASRGLAGGPDTQYF. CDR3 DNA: TGTGCCAGCAGGGGACTAGCGGGAGGGCCAGATACGCAGTATTTT.

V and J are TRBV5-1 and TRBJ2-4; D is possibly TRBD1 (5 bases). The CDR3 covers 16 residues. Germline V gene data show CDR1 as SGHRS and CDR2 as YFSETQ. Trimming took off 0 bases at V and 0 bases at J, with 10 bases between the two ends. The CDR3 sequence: CASSLEPQGAKNIQYF. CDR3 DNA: TGCGCCAGCAGCTTGGAGCCCCAGGGAGCCAAAAACATTCAGTACTTC. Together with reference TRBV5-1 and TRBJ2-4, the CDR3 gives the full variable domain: KAGVTQTPRYLIKTRGQQVTLSCSPISGHRSVSWYQQTPGQGLQFLFEYFSETQRNKGNFPGRFSGRQFSNSRSEMNVSTLELGDSALYLCASSLEPQGAKNIQYFGAGTRLSVL.

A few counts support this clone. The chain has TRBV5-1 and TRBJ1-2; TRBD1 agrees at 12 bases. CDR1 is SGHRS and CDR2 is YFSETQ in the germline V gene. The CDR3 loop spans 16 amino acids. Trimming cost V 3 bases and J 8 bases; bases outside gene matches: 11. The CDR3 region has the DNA TGCGCCAGCAGCTCGAGTCCCGGGACAGGGGGCCGAGGCTACACCTTC. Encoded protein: CASSSSPGTGGRGYTF.

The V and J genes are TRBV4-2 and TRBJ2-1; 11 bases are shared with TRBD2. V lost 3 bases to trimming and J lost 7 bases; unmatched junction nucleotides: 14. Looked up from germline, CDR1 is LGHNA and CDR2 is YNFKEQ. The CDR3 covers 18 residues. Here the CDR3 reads CASSHSGTSGGGPNEQFF. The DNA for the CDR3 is TGTGCCAGCAGCCATTCGGGGACTAGCGGAGGGGGGCCGAATGAGCAGTTCTTC.

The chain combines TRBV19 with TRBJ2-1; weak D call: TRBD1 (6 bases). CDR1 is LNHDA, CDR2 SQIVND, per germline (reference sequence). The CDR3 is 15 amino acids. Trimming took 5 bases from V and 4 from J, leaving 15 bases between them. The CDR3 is CASSFPGHGYNEQFF. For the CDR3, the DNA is TGTGCCAGTAGTTTCCCGGGACACGGATACAATGAGCAGTTCTTC.

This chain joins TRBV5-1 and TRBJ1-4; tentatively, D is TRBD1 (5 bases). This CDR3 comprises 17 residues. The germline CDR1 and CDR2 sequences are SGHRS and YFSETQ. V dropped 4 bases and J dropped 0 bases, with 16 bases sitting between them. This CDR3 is CASSMQGDRATNEKLFF. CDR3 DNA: TGCGCCAGCAGCATGCAGGGCGACCGGGCAACTAATGAAAAACTGTTTTTT.

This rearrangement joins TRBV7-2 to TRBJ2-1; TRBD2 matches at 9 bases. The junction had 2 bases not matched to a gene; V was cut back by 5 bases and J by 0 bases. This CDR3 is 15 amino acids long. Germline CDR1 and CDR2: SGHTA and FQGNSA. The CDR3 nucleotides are TGTGCCAGCAGCCGTAGCGGGAGCTCCTACAATGAGCAGTTCTTC. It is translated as CASSRSGSSYNEQFF.

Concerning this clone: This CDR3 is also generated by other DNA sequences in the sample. This CDR3 is CASSASGGRETQYF. The CDR3, as DNA: TGTGCCAGCAGCGCATCAGGGGGCCGGGAGACCCAGTACTTC. The chain joins TRBV9 to TRBJ2-5; 8 bases align to TRBD1. Germline CDR1 reads SGDLS; CDR2 reads YYNGEE. The junction had 6 bases not matched to a gene; V was cut back by 3 bases and J by 5 bases. This CDR3 spans 14 amino acids.

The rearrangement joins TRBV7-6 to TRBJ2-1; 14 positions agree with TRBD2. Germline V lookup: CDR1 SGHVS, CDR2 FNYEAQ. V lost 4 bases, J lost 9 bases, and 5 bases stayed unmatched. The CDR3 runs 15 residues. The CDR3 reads CASSSGLAGEGEQFF. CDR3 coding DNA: TGTGCCAGCAGCTCGGGACTAGCGGGAGAGGGTGAGCAGTTCTTC.

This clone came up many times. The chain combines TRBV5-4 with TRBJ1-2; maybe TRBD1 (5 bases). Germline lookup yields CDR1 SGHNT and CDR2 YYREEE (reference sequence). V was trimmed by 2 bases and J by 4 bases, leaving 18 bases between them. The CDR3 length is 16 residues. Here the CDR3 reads CASSLLFSAGPYGYTF. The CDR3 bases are TGTGCCAGCAGCTTATTGTTTTCGGCAGGGCCCTATGGCTACACCTTC.

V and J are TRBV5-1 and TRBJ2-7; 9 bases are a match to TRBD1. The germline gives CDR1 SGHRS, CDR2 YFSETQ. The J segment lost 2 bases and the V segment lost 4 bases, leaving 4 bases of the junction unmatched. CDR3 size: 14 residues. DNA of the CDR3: TGCGCCAGCAGCGGCCGGGACAGGGCCTACGAGCAGTACTTC. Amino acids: CASSGRDRAYEQYF.

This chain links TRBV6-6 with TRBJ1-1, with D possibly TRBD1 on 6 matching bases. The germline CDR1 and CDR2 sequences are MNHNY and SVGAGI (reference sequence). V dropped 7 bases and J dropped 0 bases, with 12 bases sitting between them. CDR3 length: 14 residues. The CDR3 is CASNRGQMNTEAFF. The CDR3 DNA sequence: TGTGCCAGCAACCGAGGACAGATGAACACTGAAGCTTTCTTT.

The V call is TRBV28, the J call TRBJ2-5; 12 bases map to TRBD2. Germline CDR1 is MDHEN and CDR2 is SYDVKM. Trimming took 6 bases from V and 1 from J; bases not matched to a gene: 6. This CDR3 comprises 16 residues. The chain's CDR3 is CASRIGLAGLQETQYF. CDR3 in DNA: TGTGCCAGCAGAATAGGACTAGCGGGGCTCCAAGAGACCCAGTACTTC.